This T cell receptor beta chain emerged from a study of technical replicates of blood from a handful of donors. Produced via immunoSEQ multiplex PCR; TCRdb's table is partial and in-frame only. The table has 66,000 or so clones, 95% to 98% seen once. The specimen sequenced was T cells isolated from PBMCs. This sequence was found in a human donor in good health.

In nucleotides, the CDR3 is TGTGCCATCAGGAAGGGACAAGACTACAATGAGCAGTTCTTC. The encoded protein is CAIRKGQDYNEQFF. V gene TRBV10-3 combines with J gene TRBJ2-1, with D tentatively TRBD1 (6 bases). From germline, CDR1 is ENHRY and CDR2 SYGVKD. This CDR3 contains 14 residues. Trimming left V 6 bases short and J 3 bases short, with 12 bases between.